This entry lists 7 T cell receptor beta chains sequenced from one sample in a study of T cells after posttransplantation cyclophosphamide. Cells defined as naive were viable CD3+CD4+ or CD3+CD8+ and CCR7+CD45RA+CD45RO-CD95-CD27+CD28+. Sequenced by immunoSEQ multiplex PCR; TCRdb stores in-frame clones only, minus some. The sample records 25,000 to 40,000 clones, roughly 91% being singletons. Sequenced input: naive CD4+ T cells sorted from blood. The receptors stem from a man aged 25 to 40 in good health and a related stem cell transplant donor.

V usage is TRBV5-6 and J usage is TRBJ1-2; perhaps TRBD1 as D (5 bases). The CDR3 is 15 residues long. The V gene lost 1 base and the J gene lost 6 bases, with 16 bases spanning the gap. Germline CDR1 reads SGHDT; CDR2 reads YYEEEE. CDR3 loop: CASSLRTRGTDGYTF. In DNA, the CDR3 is TGTGCCAGCAGCTTGAGGACAAGGGGTACAGATGGCTACACCTTC.

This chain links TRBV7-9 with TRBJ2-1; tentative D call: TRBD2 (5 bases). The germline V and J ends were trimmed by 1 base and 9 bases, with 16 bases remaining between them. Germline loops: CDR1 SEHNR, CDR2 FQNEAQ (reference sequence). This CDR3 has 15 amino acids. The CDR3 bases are TGTGCCAGCAGCTTAGAGGGAGTGGGGTTGGTTGAGCAGTTCTTC. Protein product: CASSLEGVGLVEQFF.

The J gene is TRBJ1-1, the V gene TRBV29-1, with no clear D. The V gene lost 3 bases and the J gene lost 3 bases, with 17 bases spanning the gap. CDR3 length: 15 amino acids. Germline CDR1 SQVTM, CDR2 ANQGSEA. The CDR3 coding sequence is TGCAGCGTTGAGGTCCACCGGGGTGTGGACACTGAAGCTTTCTTT. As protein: CSVEVHRGVDTEAFF.

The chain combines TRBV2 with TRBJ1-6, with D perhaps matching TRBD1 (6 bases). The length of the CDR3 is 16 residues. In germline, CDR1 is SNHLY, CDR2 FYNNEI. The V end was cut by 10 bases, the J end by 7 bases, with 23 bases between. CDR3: CATLQGSGRLNSPLHF. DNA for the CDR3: TGTGCCACCCTTCAGGGGTCTGGACGGTTAAATTCACCCCTCCACTTT. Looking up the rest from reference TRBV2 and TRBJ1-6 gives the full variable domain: EPEVTQTPSHQVTQMGQEVILRCVPISNHLYFYWYRQILGQKVEFLVSFYNNEISEKSEIFDDQFSVERPDGSNFTLKIRSTKLEDSAMYFCATLQGSGRLNSPLHFGNGTRLTVT.

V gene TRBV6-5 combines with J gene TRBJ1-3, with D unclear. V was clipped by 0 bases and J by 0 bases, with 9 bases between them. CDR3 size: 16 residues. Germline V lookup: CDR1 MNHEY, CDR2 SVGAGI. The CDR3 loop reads CASSYSNRSSGNTIYF. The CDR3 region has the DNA TGTGCCAGCAGTTACTCGAACCGTAGCTCTGGAAACACCATATATTTT.

DNA of the CDR3: TGTGCCAGCAGGCCCGAGATCGCTGGGGCCAACGTCCTGACTTTC. Its translation: CASRPEIAGANVLTF. The J gene is TRBJ2-6, the V gene TRBV6-5; D remains unclear. Germline CDR1 MNHEY, CDR2 SVGAGI. The V end was cut by 6 bases, the J end by 2 bases, with 11 bases between. This CDR3 has 15 residues.

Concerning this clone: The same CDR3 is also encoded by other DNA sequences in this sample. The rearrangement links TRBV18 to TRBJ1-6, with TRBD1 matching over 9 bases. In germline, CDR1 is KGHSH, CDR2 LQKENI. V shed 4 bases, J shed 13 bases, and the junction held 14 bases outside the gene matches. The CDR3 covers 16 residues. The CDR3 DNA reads TGTGCCAGCTCACATCCGGGACAGGGAAAGGAATCTCCCCTCCACTTT. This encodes CASSHPGQGKESPLHF.